These 7 T cell receptor beta chains share one sample of origin, sequenced in a study of cytomegalovirus exposure and HLA in healthy donors. Use of 60 Vbeta and 13 Jbeta primers characterized the PCR. TCRdb's copy holds only in-frame clones and misses some; the assay was immunoSEQ multiplex PCR. The sample records roughly 70,000 clones, roughly 70% being singletons. The specimen sequenced was PBMCs. These receptors were obtained from a male donor in good health and CMV-seropositive.

This chain uses TRBV6-5 with TRBJ1-1; TRBD1 might be the D (5 bases). The V gene's germline CDR1 is MNHEY and CDR2 SVGAGI. V was shortened by 0 bases and J by 12 bases, with 14 bases between the two germline ends. The CDR3 is made up of 13 amino acids. CDR3: CASSYSGGLVTFF. CDR3 coding DNA: TGTGCCAGCAGTTACTCGGGGGGGTTAGTAACTTTCTTT.

The CDR3 here is CASSAAVNQPQHF. The DNA for the CDR3 is TGTGCCAGCAGTGCGGCGGTTAATCAGCCCCAGCATTTT. The chain combines TRBV2 with TRBJ1-5; D not resolved. This CDR3 is 13 amino acids long. Germline assignment: CDR1 SNHLY and CDR2 FYNNEI. V lost 4 bases, J lost 4 bases, and 8 bases lay in between.

The genes are TRBV7-3 and TRBJ1-1; a possible D gene is TRBD1 (5 bases). Germline values: CDR1 SGHTA, CDR2 FQGTGA. The CDR3 extends over 13 amino acids. Trimming left V 2 bases short and J 1 base short, with 5 bases between. CDR3 amino acids: CASSLQGNTEAFF. In nucleotides, the CDR3 is TGTGCCAGCAGCTTACAGGGGAACACTGAAGCTTTCTTT. Full variable domain (rest looked up from reference TRBV7-3 and TRBJ1-1): GAGVSQTPSNKVTEKGKYVELRCDPISGHTALYWYRQSLGQGPEFLIYFQGTGAADDSGLPNDRFFAVRPEGSVSTLKIQRTERGDSAVYLCASSLQGNTEAFFGQGTRLTVV.

The chain combines TRBV30 with TRBJ1-3; TRBD1 matches at 7 bases. Looked up from germline, CDR1 is GTSNPN and CDR2 is SVGIG (reference sequence). The CDR3 extends over 12 amino acids. V lost 4 bases to trimming and J lost 3 bases; unmatched junction nucleotides: 0. The CDR3 reads CAWTGGGNTIYF. The DNA of the CDR3 is TGTGCCTGGACAGGGGGTGGAAACACCATATATTTT. The complete variable domain, with remaining parts taken from reference TRBV30 and TRBJ1-3, reads SQTIHQWPATLVQPVGSPLSLECTVEGTSNPNLYWYRQAAGRGLQLLFYSVGIGQISSEVPQNLSASRPQDRQFILSSKKLLLSDSGFYLCAWTGGGNTIYFGEGSWLTVV.

The chain recombines TRBV30 with TRBJ1-1, with D perhaps matching TRBD1 (6 bases). CDR3 length equals 14 residues. CDR1 is GTSNPN, CDR2 SVGIG, per germline (reference sequence). V was shortened by 5 bases and J by 5 bases, with 18 bases between the two germline ends. CDR3: CAWDDRSRATEAFF. The CDR3 DNA sequence: TGTGCCTGGGACGACAGGAGCCGAGCAACTGAAGCTTTCTTT. The full variable domain, in which reference TRBV30 and TRBJ1-1 provide the parts outside the CDR3, is SQTIHQWPATLVQPVGSPLSLECTVEGTSNPNLYWYRQAAGRGLQLLFYSVGIGQISSEVPQNLSASRPQDRQFILSSKKLLLSDSGFYLCAWDDRSRATEAFFGQGTRLTVV.

The gene calls are TRBV6-6 and TRBJ2-7; weak D call: TRBD1 (6 bases). The CDR3 runs to 16 residues. Germline CDR1 MNHNY, CDR2 SVGAGI (reference sequence). The V end lost 4 bases, the J end lost 1 base, and 17 bases lay between the germline ends. CDR3 residues: CASSSEWDTASYEQYF. In DNA form, the CDR3 reads TGTGCCAGCAGTTCTGAGTGGGACACAGCTTCCTACGAGCAGTACTTC.

The genes are TRBV13 and TRBJ2-6, with D possibly TRBD2 on 6 matching bases. CDR1 is PRHDT and CDR2 is FYEKMQ in the germline V gene (reference sequence). V lost 6 bases, J lost 0 bases, and 12 bases lay in between. The CDR3 runs to 16 residues. CDR3 region: CASSRGLSSGANVLTF. The CDR3 nucleotides read TGTGCCAGCAGTAGGGGACTCTCCTCTGGGGCCAACGTCCTGACTTTC.